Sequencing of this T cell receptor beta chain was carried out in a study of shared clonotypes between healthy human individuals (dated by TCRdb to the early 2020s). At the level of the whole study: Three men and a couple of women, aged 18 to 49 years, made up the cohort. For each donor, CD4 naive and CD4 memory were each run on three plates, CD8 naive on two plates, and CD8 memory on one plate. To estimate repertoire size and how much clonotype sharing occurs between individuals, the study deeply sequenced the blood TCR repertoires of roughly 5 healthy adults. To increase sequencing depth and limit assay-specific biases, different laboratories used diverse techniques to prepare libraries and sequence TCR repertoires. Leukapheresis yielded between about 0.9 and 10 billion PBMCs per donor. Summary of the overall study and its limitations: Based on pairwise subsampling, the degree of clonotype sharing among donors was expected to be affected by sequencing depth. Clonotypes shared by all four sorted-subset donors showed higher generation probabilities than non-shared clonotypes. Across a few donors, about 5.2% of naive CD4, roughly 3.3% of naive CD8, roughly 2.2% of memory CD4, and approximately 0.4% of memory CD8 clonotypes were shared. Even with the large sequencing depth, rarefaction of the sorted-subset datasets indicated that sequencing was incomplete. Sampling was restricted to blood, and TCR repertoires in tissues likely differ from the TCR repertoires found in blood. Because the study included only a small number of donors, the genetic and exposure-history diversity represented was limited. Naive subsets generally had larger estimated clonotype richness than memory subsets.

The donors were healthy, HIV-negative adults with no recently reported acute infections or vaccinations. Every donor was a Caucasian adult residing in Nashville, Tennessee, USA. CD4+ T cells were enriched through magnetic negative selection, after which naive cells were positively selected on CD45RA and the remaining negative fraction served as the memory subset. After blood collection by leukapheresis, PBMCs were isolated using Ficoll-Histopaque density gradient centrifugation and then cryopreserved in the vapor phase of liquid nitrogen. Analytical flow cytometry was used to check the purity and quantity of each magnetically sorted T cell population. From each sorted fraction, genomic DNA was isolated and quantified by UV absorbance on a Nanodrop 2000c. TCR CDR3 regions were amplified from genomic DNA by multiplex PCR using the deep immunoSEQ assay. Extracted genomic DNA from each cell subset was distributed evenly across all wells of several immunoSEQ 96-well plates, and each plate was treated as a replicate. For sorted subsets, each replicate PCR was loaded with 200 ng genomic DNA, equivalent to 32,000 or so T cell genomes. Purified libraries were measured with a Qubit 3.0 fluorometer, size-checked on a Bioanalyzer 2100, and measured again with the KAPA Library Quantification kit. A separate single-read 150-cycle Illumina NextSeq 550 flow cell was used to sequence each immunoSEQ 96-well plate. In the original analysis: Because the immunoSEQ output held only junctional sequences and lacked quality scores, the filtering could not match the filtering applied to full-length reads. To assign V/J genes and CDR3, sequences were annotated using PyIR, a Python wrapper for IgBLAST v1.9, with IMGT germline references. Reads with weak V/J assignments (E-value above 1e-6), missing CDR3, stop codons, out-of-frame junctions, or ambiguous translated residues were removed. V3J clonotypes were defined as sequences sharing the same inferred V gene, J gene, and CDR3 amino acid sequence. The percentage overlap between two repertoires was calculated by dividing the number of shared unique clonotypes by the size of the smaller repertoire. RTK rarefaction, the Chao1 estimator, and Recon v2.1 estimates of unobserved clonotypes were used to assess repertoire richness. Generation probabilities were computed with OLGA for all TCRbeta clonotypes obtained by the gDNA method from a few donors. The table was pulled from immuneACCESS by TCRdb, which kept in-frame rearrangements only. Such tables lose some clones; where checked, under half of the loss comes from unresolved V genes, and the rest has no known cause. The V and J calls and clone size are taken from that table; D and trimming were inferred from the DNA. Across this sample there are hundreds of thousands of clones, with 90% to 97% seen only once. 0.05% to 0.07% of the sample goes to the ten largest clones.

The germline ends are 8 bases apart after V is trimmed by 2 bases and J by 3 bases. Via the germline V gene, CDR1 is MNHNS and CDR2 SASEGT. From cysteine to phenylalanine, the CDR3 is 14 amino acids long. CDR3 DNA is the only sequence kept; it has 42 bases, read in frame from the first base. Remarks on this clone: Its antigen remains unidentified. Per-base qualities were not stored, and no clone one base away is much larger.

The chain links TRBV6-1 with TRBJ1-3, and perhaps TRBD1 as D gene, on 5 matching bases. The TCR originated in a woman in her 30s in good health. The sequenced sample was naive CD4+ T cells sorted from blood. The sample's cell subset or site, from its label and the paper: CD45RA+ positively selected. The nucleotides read TGTGCCAGCAGTGAACCGGGGGATGGAAACACCATATATTTT. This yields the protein CASSEPGDGNTIYF.